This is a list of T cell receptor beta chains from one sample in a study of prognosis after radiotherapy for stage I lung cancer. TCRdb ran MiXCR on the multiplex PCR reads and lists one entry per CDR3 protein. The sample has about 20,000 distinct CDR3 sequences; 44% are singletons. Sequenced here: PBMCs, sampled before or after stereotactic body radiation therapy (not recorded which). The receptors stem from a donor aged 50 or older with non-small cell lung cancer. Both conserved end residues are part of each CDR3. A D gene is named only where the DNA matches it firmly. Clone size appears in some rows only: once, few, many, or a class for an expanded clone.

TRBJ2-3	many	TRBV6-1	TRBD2	CASSGGVGTDTQYF	TGTGCCAGCAGCGGGGGGGTTGGCACAGATACGCAGTATTTT
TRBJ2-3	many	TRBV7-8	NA	CASSYRAGVTDTQYF	TGTGCCAGCAGCTATCGGGCGGGCGTCACAGATACGCAGTATTTT
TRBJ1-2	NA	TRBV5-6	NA	CASSLIQDLWGYTF	TGTGCCAGCAGCTTGATACAAGACCTATGGGGCTACACCTTC
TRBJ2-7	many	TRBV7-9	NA	CASGSPAGTIHEQYF	TGTGCCAGCGGATCCCCTGCAGGGACGATCCACGAGCAGTACTTC
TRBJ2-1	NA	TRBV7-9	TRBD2	CASSSVLAGSNEQFF	TGTGCCAGCAGCTCCGTACTAGCGGGTAGCAACGAGCAGTTCTTC
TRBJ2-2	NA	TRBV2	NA	CASSEIWGTGELFF	TGTGCCAGCAGTGAAATTTGGGGCACCGGGGAGCTGTTTTTT
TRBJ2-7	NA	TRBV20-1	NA	CSASPSGYSYEQYF	TGCAGTGCTAGCCCCTCAGGGTACAGCTACGAGCAGTACTTC
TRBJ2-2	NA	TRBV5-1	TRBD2	CASGDVGGRRSGELFF	TGCGCCAGCGGGGATGTTGGCGGGAGAAGGTCCGGGGAGCTGTTTTTT
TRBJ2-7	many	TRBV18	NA	CASSPPNAHEQYF	TGTGCCAGCTCACCACCAAATGCCCACGAGCAGTACTTC
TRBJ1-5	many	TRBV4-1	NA	CASSQGKPSQPQHF	TGCGCCAGCAGCCAAGGCAAACCGAGTCAGCCCCAGCATTTT
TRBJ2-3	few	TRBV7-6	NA	CASSLEPTNPPYTQYF	TGTGCCAGCAGCTTAGAACCCACCAACCCACCTTATACGCAGTATTTT
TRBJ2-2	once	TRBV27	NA	CASSIITGELFF	TGTGCCAGCAGTATAATTACCGGGGAGCTGTTTTTT
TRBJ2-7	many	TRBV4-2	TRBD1	CASSLWDRVGEQYF	TGTGCCAGCAGCCTTTGGGACAGGGTAGGCGAGCAGTACTTC
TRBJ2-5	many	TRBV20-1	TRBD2	CSASNLAGGFEETQYF	TGCAGTGCTAGCAATCTAGCGGGGGGCTTCGAAGAGACCCAGTACTTC
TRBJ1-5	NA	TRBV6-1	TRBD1	CASSDSRGSYNQPQHF	TGTGCCAGCAGTGACAGCAGGGGGTCTTACAATCAGCCCCAGCATTTT
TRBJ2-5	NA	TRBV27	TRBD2	CATLSPAGTIGSGETQYF	TGTGCCACCCTATCACCTGCCGGGACTATCGGGAGTGGAGAGACCCAGTACTTC
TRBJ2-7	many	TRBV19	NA	CATQGEAAPYEQYF	TGTGCCACCCAAGGGGAGGCCGCTCCCTACGAGCAGTACTTC
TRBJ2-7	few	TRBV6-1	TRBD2	CASRGLAGPEQYF	TGTGCCAGCAGGGGACTAGCGGGTCCAGAGCAGTACTTC
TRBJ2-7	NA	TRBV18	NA	CASSPHEVSPYEQYF	TGTGCCAGCTCACCACATGAGGTATCCCCCTACGAGCAGTACTTC
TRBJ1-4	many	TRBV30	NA	CAWSARRGAGTNEKLFF	TGTGCCTGGAGTGCCCGAAGGGGTGCCGGGACTAATGAAAAACTGTTTTTT
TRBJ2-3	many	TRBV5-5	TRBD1	CASSPGLGQGTDTQYF	TGTGCCAGCAGCCCGGGCCTGGGACAGGGGACAGATACGCAGTATTTT
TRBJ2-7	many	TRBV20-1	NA	CSARPPGDFYEQYF	TGCAGTGCTCGACCTCCCGGGGATTTCTACGAGCAGTACTTC
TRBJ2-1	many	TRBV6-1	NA	CASSPRVAQISYNEQFF	TGTGCCAGCAGCCCGAGGGTAGCGCAAATTTCCTACAATGAGCAGTTCTTC
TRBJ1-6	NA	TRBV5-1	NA	CASSYRLSGSSSYNSPLHF	TGCGCCAGCAGCTACCGACTAAGCGGGTCGAGCTCCTATAATTCACCCCTCCACTTT
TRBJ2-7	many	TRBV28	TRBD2	CASSRLAGVYEQYF	TGTGCCAGCAGTCGACTAGCGGGAGTCTACGAGCAGTACTTC
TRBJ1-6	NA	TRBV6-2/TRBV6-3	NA	CASSWDGQSPLHF	TGTGCCAGCAGTTGGGACGGTCAATCACCCCTCCACTTT
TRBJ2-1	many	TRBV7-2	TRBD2	CASSRSGGGDNEQFF	TGTGCCAGCAGCCGTAGCGGGGGGGGAGACAATGAGCAGTTCTTC
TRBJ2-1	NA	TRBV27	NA	CASSPNGARYNEQFF	TGTGCCAGCAGTCCAAACGGGGCTCGATACAATGAGCAGTTCTTC
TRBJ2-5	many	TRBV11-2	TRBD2	CASSLSAGGETQYF	TGTGCCAGCAGCTTATCGGCGGGAGGTGAGACCCAGTACTTC
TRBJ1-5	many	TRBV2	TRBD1	CASRQGAVGQPQHF	TGTGCCAGCAGGCAGGGGGCCGTTGGTCAGCCCCAGCATTTT
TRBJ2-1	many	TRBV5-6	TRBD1	CASSRGTVSSYNEQFF	TGTGCCAGCAGCCGTGGGACAGTGAGCTCCTACAATGAGCAGTTCTTC
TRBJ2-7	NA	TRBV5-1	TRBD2	CASSLGTGGSSYEQYF	TGCGCCAGCAGCTTGGGAACGGGGGGAAGCTCCTACGAGCAGTACTTC
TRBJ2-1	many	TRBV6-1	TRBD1	CASSPLPRTGTFYEQFF	TGTGCCAGCAGCCCATTGCCACGGACAGGGACTTTCTATGAGCAGTTCTTC
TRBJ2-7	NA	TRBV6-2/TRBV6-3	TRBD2	CTSRKGLAVYYEQYF	TGTACCAGCAGAAAGGGACTAGCGGTCTACTACGAGCAGTACTTC
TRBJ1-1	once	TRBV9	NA	CASSVEGKDTEAFF	TGTGCCAGCAGCGTAGAGGGGAAGGACACTGAAGCTTTCTTT
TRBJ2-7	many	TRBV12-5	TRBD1	CASGLPPGQGASYEQYF	TGTGCTAGTGGTTTGCCACCGGGACAGGGGGCCTCCTACGAGCAGTACTTC
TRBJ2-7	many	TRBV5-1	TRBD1	CASSRQPGTGGAYEQYF	TGCGCCAGCAGCCGCCAACCCGGGACAGGAGGTGCCTACGAGCAGTACTTC
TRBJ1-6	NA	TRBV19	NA	CASSIDAEVNSPLHF	TGTGCCAGTAGTATAGACGCAGAAGTGAATTCACCCCTCCACTTT
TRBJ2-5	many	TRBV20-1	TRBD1	CSARDGGQEQETQYF	TGCAGTGCTAGAGATGGGGGACAGGAGCAAGAGACCCAGTACTTC
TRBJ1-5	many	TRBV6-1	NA	CASNHQPQHF	TGTGCCAGCAACCATCAGCCCCAGCATTTT
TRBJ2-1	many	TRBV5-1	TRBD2	CASSLGGLAGVAEQFF	TGCGCCAGCAGCCTAGGAGGCCTAGCGGGAGTCGCTGAGCAGTTCTTC
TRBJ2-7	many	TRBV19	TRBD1	CASSIGTGTYEQYF	TGTGCCAGTAGTATCGGGACAGGGACCTACGAGCAGTACTTC
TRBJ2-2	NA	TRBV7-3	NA	CASSLRQGSGTAELFF	TGTGCCAGCAGCTTACGTCAGGGGTCTGGCACCGCGGAGCTGTTTTTT
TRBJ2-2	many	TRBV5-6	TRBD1	CASSLGQGFLSGELFF	TGTGCCAGCAGCTTGGGACAGGGATTTTTATCCGGGGAGCTGTTTTTT
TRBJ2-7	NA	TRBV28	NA	CAISFSLAGLTYERYF	TGTGCCATCAGTTTCTCCCTGGCAGGGCTCACCTACGAGCGGTACTTC
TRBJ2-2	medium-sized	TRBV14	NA	CASSRRRATTNTGELFF	TGTGCCAGCAGCCGACGACGGGCGACTACGAACACCGGGGAGCTGTTTTTT
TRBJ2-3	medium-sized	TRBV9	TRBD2	CASSAGLARTDTQYF	TGTGCCAGCAGCGCCGGACTAGCCCGCACAGATACGCAGTATTTT
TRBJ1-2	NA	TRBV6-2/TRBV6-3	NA	CASSYGHTGHHGYTF	TGTGCCAGCAGTTACGGTCATACTGGGCACCATGGCTACACCTTC
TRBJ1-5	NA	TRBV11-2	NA	CASSLGGLQPQHF	TGTGCCAGCAGCTTAGGGGGGTTACAGCCCCAGCATTTT
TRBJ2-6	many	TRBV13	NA	CASRQGSGANVLTF	TGTGCCAGCAGGCAGGGATCTGGGGCCAACGTCCTGACTTTC